Listed here is a single T cell receptor beta chain. Its matching antigen is unknown. MiXCR was run by TCRdb on the 5' RACE reads, yielding one entry per CDR3 protein. The sample consists of tens of thousands of distinct CDR3 sequences, around 15% of them appearing once. V lost 6 bases, J lost 2 bases, and 11 bases lay in between. The CDR3 consists of 14 residues. Germline values: CDR1 MNHNS, CDR2 SASEGT. The sample belongs to a study of early T cells in non-severe SARS-CoV-2 infection. Study observations and caveats: Database matching using VDJdb favored anti-spike CD8 responses, with private and CD4 specificities left missing.

Sequenced here: whole blood, sampled at baseline. The receptor was derived from an adult who was a healthcare worker with PCR-confirmed SARS-CoV-2 infection or an uninfected control (not recorded which). The gene calls are TRBV6-1 and TRBJ2-1; D possibly corresponds to TRBD1 (5 bases). The chain's CDR3 is CASRASDTYNEQFF. The CDR3 coding sequence is TGTGCCAGCAGAGCCTCGGACACCTACAATGAGCAGTTCTTC.